Presented here are 14 T cell receptor beta chains from one specimen sequenced in a study of early T cells in non-severe SARS-CoV-2 infection. From the 5' RACE reads, TCRdb called clonotypes with MiXCR, one entry per CDR3 protein. This sample has 15,000 to 20,000 distinct CDR3 sequences, with 5.9% found just once. The specimen was whole blood. The receptors come from an adult who was a healthcare worker with PCR-confirmed SARS-CoV-2 infection or an uninfected control (not recorded which).

This clonotype is classed as medium-sized. The rearrangement uses TRBV5-4 and TRBJ2-3, with 7 bases lining up with TRBD2. The V gene's germline CDR1 is SGHNT and CDR2 YYREEE (reference sequence). V gave up 5 bases and J gave up 3 bases; unmatched junction bases: 9. The CDR3 sequence is 15 residues long. CDR3 sequence reads: CASSLMREPTDTQYF. The DNA for the CDR3 is TGTGCCAGCAGTTTAATGCGGGAGCCGACAGATACGCAGTATTTT.

This clonotype was counted ten times or more. This chain connects TRBV20-1 to TRBJ2-3, with 8 bases identical to TRBD2. CDR1 and CDR2 (germline): DFQATT, SNEGSKA (reference sequence). CDR3 size: 15 residues. The V gene end was trimmed by 8 bases and the J gene end by 1 base; junction bases not matched to a gene: 11. The CDR3 DNA reads TGCAGTACTGATATTCAAGCGGGAGGCACAGATACGCAGTATTTT. This gives the protein CSTDIQAGGTDTQYF.

Ten or more counts support this clonotype. V gene TRBV6-5 combines with J gene TRBJ1-1, with D perhaps matching TRBD1 (6 bases). CDR3 length: 13 amino acids. Looked up from germline, CDR1 is MNHEY and CDR2 is SVGAGI. The ends were cut back, 2 bases at V and 2 bases at J, with 6 bases in the middle. In DNA, the CDR3 is TGTGCCAGCAGTTACGGGACAAACACTGAAGCTTTCTTT. It specifies CASSYGTNTEAFF.

This clonotype has only one observation. Just one base apart from a much larger clone, this may be a read error. The rearrangement uses TRBV7-3 and TRBJ2-2, with D perhaps TRBD2 (5 bases). Germline assignment: CDR1 SGHTA and CDR2 FQGTGA. The CDR3 covers 12 residues. CDR3 DNA: TGTGCCAGTCGGAAGAACACCGGGGAGCCGTTTTTT. This translates into CASRKNTGEPFF.

The table lists this clonotype with many counts. V and J are TRBV20-1 and TRBJ2-7, with 9 bases lining up with TRBD2. Germline loops: CDR1 DFQATT, CDR2 SNEGSKA (reference sequence). The CDR3 runs to 15 residues. V lost 5 bases, J lost 3 bases, and 11 bases stayed unmatched. Here the CDR3 reads CSASDSGSPYYEQYF. CDR3 coding DNA: TGCAGTGCTTCAGATAGCGGGAGCCCGTACTACGAGCAGTACTTC.

This clonotype is labeled as medium-sized. The chain joins TRBV12-3 or TRBV12-4 to TRBJ1-3, with D unclear. V lost 6 bases, J lost 4 bases, and 22 bases lay in between. This CDR3 is 17 amino acids long. CDR3 region: CASSPWVGAPAGNTIYF. The CDR3 nucleotides are TGTGCCAGCAGCCCCTGGGTCGGAGCGCCAGCAGGAAACACCATATATTTT.

This clonotype was picked up many times. V and J are TRBV12-3 or TRBV12-4 and TRBJ2-1; a weak D match, TRBD1 (5 bases). The length of the CDR3 is 15 residues. V was pared by 7 bases and J by 8 bases, with 21 bases between. The CDR3 loop is CASTPRAGRYDEQFF. CDR3 nucleotides: TGTGCCAGCACCCCCCGGGCAGGGCGGTACGATGAGCAGTTCTTC.

This clonotype has a count of ten or more. The chain is built from TRBV28 and TRBJ2-5, with 7 bases matching TRBD2. Trimming cost V 6 bases and J 3 bases; bases outside gene matches: 4. The CDR3 is 13 amino acids. The germline gives CDR1 MDHEN, CDR2 SYDVKM. In DNA form, the CDR3 reads TGTGCCAGCAGGGAGGGACTAAAAGAGACCCAGTACTTC. It yields the protein CASREGLKETQYF.

This clonotype was observed many times. This rearrangement joins TRBV7-9 to TRBJ1-2; 10 bases are shared with TRBD1. The germline V gene encodes CDR1 SEHNR and CDR2 FQNEAQ (reference sequence). V gave up 1 base and J gave up 5 bases; unmatched junction bases: 7. The CDR3 runs to 16 residues. This CDR3 is CASSLVRTGGRYGYTF. CDR3 bases: TGTGCCAGCAGCTTAGTTCGGACAGGGGGTCGGTATGGCTACACCTTC.

This clonotype was detected ten times or more. The DNA of the CDR3 is TGTGCCATCAGTGCGGGGGGTAGCGGGCAGATCACAGATACGCAGTATTTT. Protein sequence: CAISAGGSGQITDTQYF. This rearrangement joins TRBV10-3 to TRBJ2-3; 7 bases fit TRBD2. J lost 2 bases, V lost 4 bases, and 12 bases had no gene match. CDR1 and CDR2 (germline): ENHRY, SYGVKD. The CDR3 is made up of 17 amino acids.

This clonotype showed up many times. The chain employs TRBV28 and TRBJ2-7, with D perhaps matching TRBD1 or TRBD2 (5 bases each). This CDR3 region has 14 residues. Germline V gives CDR1 MDHEN, CDR2 SYDVKM. Deletions cut 4 bases from V and 5 bases from J, with 15 bases between. The CDR3 DNA follows: TGTGCCAGCAGTTCTCGGGGCAGGATGAACGAGCAGTACTTC. Protein: CASSSRGRMNEQYF. The full variable domain, rest sourced from reference TRBV28 and TRBJ2-7, is DVKVTQSSRYLVKRTGEKVFLECVQDMDHENMFWYRQDPGLGLRLIYFSYDVKMKEKGDIPEGYSVSREKKERFSLILESASTNQTSMYLCASSSRGRMNEQYFGPGTRLTVT.

In its sample, this clonotype was seen many times. The J gene is TRBJ1-1, the V gene TRBV12-3 or TRBV12-4, with D uncertain. Trimming removed 6 bases at V and 0 bases at J, with 14 bases between. The CDR3 totals 15 residues. The CDR3 sequence: CASSAETSMNTEAFF. In DNA form, the CDR3 reads TGTGCCAGCAGCGCAGAAACCTCCATGAACACTGAAGCTTTCTTT.

This clonotype is medium-sized in the sample. The J gene is TRBJ1-6, the V gene TRBV28; the D is unclear. CDR1 is MDHEN and CDR2 is SYDVKM in the germline V gene. This CDR3 is 13 amino acids long. V lost 6 bases and J 9 bases, leaving 12 bases between the germline ends. The CDR3 protein is CASRRGPASPLHF. CDR3 sequence (DNA): TGTGCCAGCAGACGAGGACCGGCTTCACCCCTCCACTTT.

There are many counts of this clonotype. J is TRBJ2-5 and V is TRBV4-2; 12 nucleotides align to TRBD2. The CDR3 contains 16 residues. V lost 6 bases, J lost 5 bases, and 10 bases stayed unmatched. Germline V gene lookup returns CDR1 LGHNA and CDR2 YNFKEQ. This CDR3 reads CASSSSSGRGDETQYF. CDR3 coding DNA: TGTGCCAGCAGTTCCTCTAGCGGGAGGGGTGACGAGACCCAGTACTTC.